This TCR beta chain emerged from a study of blood T cell repertoires in COVID-19. Study details: Sources were T cells, B-cell-depleted T cells, or PBMCs; the material itself was cDNA or gDNA.

Methods used by the authors: Reference gene primer amplification in the assay estimated nucleated cell counts. Repertoires were generated with immunoSEQ multiplex PCR, while TCRdb's copy carries only in-frame clones and drops some. V, J and clone size derive from that table, while D and trimming were established from the DNA sequence. The sample holds 130,000 to 150,000 clones; 70% to 85% are singletons and the top ten take approximately 9.2%. Cohort placement rested on clinical history that participants reported themselves. The sequence derives from a man aged 45-60 years who had recovered from COVID-19. The material sequenced was PBMCs or T cells enriched from blood (not recorded which).

DNA for the CDR3: TGTGCCATCAGCAGAGACACCGGAAGACAGGGGAACACTGAAGCTTTCTTT. Protein product: CAISRDTGRQGNTEAFF. J is TRBJ1-1 and V is TRBV10-3; 7 nucleotides agree with TRBD1. The CDR3 extends over 17 amino acids. After removal of 6 bases from V and 1 base from J, the junction contained 14 bases not matched to a gene. Germline loops: CDR1 ENHRY, CDR2 SYGVKD.